This entry lists 3 T cell receptor beta chains sequenced from one sample in a study of blood T cell repertoires in COVID-19. Method: immunoSEQ multiplex PCR; TCRdb's copy keeps in-frame clones and lacks some. This sample has 150,000 to 200,000 clones, with nearly 80% found just once. Sequencing was done on a sample of PBMCs or T cells enriched from blood (not recorded which). Receptors were obtained from a man aged 55 to 70 who had been exposed to COVID-19.

CDR3 sequence (DNA): TGTGCCAGTTCTAACGCGGGTGCGGGAGGCTACACCTTC. This gives the protein CASSNAGAGGYTF. The chain combines TRBV5-4 with TRBJ1-2, with D unclear. The CDR3 has 13 amino acids. V dropped 8 bases and J dropped 8 bases, with 19 bases sitting between them. The germline gives CDR1 SGHNT, CDR2 YYREEE (reference sequence).

Here the CDR3 reads CASGSGGAYTQYF. CDR3 coding DNA: TGTGCCAGTGGGTCAGGGGGCGCTTATACGCAGTATTTT. This chain joins TRBV19 and TRBJ2-3, with 8 bases aligning to TRBD1. In germline, CDR1 is LNHDA, CDR2 SQIVND (reference sequence). This CDR3 comprises 13 residues. Trimming cost V 8 bases and J 7 bases; bases outside gene matches: 8.

This rearrangement joins TRBV27 to TRBJ2-7; D might be TRBD2 (5 bases). The germline V gene encodes CDR1 MNHEY and CDR2 SMNVEV (reference sequence). This CDR3 region has 15 residues. Trimming left V 6 bases short and J 3 bases short, with 18 bases between. CDR3: CASSEEGTRNYEQYF. The CDR3 DNA reads TGTGCCAGCAGCGAAGAGGGTACTCGAAACTACGAGCAGTACTTC.